Listed below are T cell receptor beta chains from one sample, sequenced in a study of blood T cell repertoires in COVID-19. Assay: immunoSEQ multiplex PCR; the TCRdb copy retains only in-frame clones and omits some. The sample carries fewer than 200,000 clones, about 88% recorded once. The sequencing sample was made of PBMCs or T cells enriched from blood (not recorded which). The source of these receptors is a human donor with acute COVID-19. The donor label of this sample is uncertain. Each CDR3 is given with its conserved first and last residue. Each record gives: J gene, D gene, clone size, V gene, CDR3 DNA, CDR3 protein. D genes are given only for firm matches. Size values are once, few and many counts, or a class for expanded clones, and some rows have none.

TRBJ2-3	TRBD1	NA	TRBV7-7	TGTGCCAGCAGCTTAGCGCTAGGGGGCTCAGATACGCAGTATTTT	CASSLALGGSDTQYF
TRBJ1-1	TRBD1	NA	TRBV5-1	TGCGCCAGCAGCTCCGGGACAGGGGTGACTGGAATTGAAGCTTTCTTT	CASSSGTGVTGIEAFF
TRBJ2-7	TRBD1	NA	TRBV27	TGTGCCAGCAGTTACCAGGGGGACTCCTACGAGCAGTACTTC	CASSYQGDSYEQYF
TRBJ2-2	NA	NA	TRBV4-1	TGCGCCAGCAGCGCCCTGGGGTCAGGGTTGAGGACCGGGGAGCTGTTTTTT	CASSALGSGLRTGELFF
TRBJ2-7	NA	NA	TRBV30	TGTGCCTGGAGTGTAGAGGCTCGTGCCGAGCAGTACTTC	CAWSVEARAEQYF
TRBJ1-1	NA	NA	TRBV10-2	TGCGCCAGCAGTGAAAGGGGGGGTGAAGCTTTCTTT	CASSERGGEAFF
TRBJ2-7	NA	NA	TRBV19	TGTGCCAGTAGTATAACGGGGGTGGGGAACGAGCAGTACTTC	CASSITGVGNEQYF
TRBJ2-7	TRBD2	NA	TRBV5-4	TGTGCCAGCAGCTTGGCCGAAGTTACTAGCGTCTCCTACGAGCAGTACTTC	CASSLAEVTSVSYEQYF
TRBJ2-5	TRBD1	NA	TRBV5-4	TGTGCCAGCAGCTACGGACAGGGAAAAAAAGAGACCCAGTACTTC	CASSYGQGKKETQYF
TRBJ2-3	TRBD1	once	TRBV5-1	TGCGCCAGCAGCTTGACAGGGGCCTTCACAGATACGCAGTATTTT	CASSLTGAFTDTQYF
TRBJ1-6	TRBD1	NA	TRBV27	TGTGCCAGCAGTTTTCCAGGGGGGAATTCACCCCTCCACTTT	CASSFPGGNSPLHF
TRBJ2-7	NA	NA	TRBV6-1	TGTGCCAGCAGTGACAGGAGGTACGAGCAGTACTTC	CASSDRRYEQYF
TRBJ1-4	TRBD1	NA	TRBV19	TGTGCCAGTAGTAAAGGGACAGGGGCCGGTGAAAAACTGTTTTTT	CASSKGTGAGEKLFF
TRBJ2-1	TRBD1	NA	TRBV6-5	TGTGCCAGCAGTCAGGGGGCCTACAATGAGCAGTTCTTC	CASSQGAYNEQFF
TRBJ1-6	TRBD1	NA	TRBV30	TGTGCCTGGAGACCCAAGGGACAGGGGCTCGGTTCACCCCTCCACTTT	CAWRPKGQGLGSPLHF
TRBJ2-5	TRBD1	NA	TRBV19	TGTGCCAGTAGTATCGTCCAGGGGGCTTACCAAGAGACCCAGTACTTC	CASSIVQGAYQETQYF
TRBJ2-7	TRBD2	NA	TRBV4-2	TGTGCCAGCAGCCAAGAGTTGGGGAGGGGCGAGCAGTACTTC	CASSQELGRGEQYF
TRBJ1-4	NA	few	TRBV15	TGTGCCGCCAGCACCGGCGAAGGACACGGTAATGAAAAACTGTTTTTT	CAASTGEGHGNEKLFF
TRBJ1-5	TRBD1	NA	TRBV19	TGTGCCAGTACTCTGGACAGGGCACACAGTCAGCCCCAGCATTTT	CASTLDRAHSQPQHF
TRBJ1-4	TRBD1	NA	TRBV3-1/TRBV3-2	TGTGCCAGCAGCCAAGGACAGGGGAATGAAAAACTGTTTTTT	CASSQGQGNEKLFF
TRBJ2-7	NA	NA	TRBV12-3/TRBV12-4	TGTGCCAGCAGTCCCTCGGGGTGGAACGAGCAGTACTTC	CASSPSGWNEQYF
TRBJ1-6	NA	NA	TRBV19	TGTGCCAGTAGTAAGGAGAACCATAATTCACCCCTCCACTTT	CASSKENHNSPLHF
TRBJ2-2	NA	NA	TRBV5-6	TGTGCCAGCAGCTTGGGACTAGATACAAACACCGGGGAGCTGTTTTTT	CASSLGLDTNTGELFF
TRBJ1-2	NA	NA	TRBV9	TGTGCCAGCAGCGTAGCCCGGGACTCTAAAGGGTATGGCTACACCTTC	CASSVARDSKGYGYTF
TRBJ2-3	NA	once	TRBV7-6	TGTGCCAGCAGCTTAGGGGGGGGCCCGGGCACAGATACGCAGTATTTT	CASSLGGGPGTDTQYF
TRBJ2-2	NA	NA	TRBV24-1	TGTGCCACCAGTGATCCTGGGACATCTCAGAGCGGGGAGCTGTTTTTT	CATSDPGTSQSGELFF
TRBJ1-2	TRBD1	few	TRBV10-3	TGTGCCATCAGTGAGGTACGAAGTAAGGGGGCGGATGGCTACACCTTC	CAISEVRSKGADGYTF
TRBJ2-5	TRBD2	NA	TRBV19	TGTGCCAGTAGTATTCTAGCGGCCTCGGTGGAGACCCAGTACTTC	CASSILAASVETQYF
TRBJ2-7	NA	NA	TRBV9	TGTGCCAGCAGCGTAGGCGGGGTTCCCTACGAGCAGTACTTC	CASSVGGVPYEQYF
TRBJ1-2	TRBD1	few	TRBV30	TGTGCCTGGAGTGCGATGGAGACAGGGAGCAACACCTTC	CAWSAMETGSNTF
TRBJ1-2	NA	NA	TRBV21-1	TGTGCCAGCAGCAATGGGTGCGGACAGGGAGGATACGGCTACACCTTC	CASSNGCGQGGYGYTF
TRBJ1-1	NA	NA	TRBV5-1	TGCGCCAGCAGCTTCCAAGCCCTTGCGGGAGACACTGAAGCTTTCTTT	CASSFQALAGDTEAFF
TRBJ2-3	NA	NA	TRBV30	TGTGCCTGGAAACGGGGGGCTGGAGATACGCAGTATTTT	CAWKRGAGDTQYF
TRBJ2-1	TRBD1	NA	TRBV6-4	TGTGCCAGCATTAAAGGGGGCCGCAATGAGCAGTTCTTC	CASIKGGRNEQFF
TRBJ1-6	NA	NA	TRBV5-1	TGCGCCAGCAGGACGCAGGGGAATAATTCACCCCTCCACTTT	CASRTQGNNSPLHF
TRBJ1-1	NA	NA	TRBV4-1	TGCGCCAGCAGCCACGGGGGAATGAACACTGAAGCTTTCTTT	CASSHGGMNTEAFF
TRBJ2-3	TRBD1	NA	TRBV4-2	TGTGCCAGCAGCCAGAGACAGGGCGACGCAGATACGCAGTATTTT	CASSQRQGDADTQYF
TRBJ2-5	NA	NA	TRBV5-1	TGCGCCAGCAGCTTGCGGGGTCTAGAAGAGACCCAGTACTTC	CASSLRGLEETQYF
TRBJ2-1	NA	NA	TRBV6-6	TGTGCCAGCAGTTACGCGAAGGAGAGGACAAATCAGCAGTTCTTC	CASSYAKERTNQQFF
TRBJ1-4	TRBD1	NA	TRBV7-6	TGTGCCAGCAGCTTAACGGTAATTCCCGGGACAGGGAATGAAAAACTGTTTTTT	CASSLTVIPGTGNEKLFF
TRBJ2-1	TRBD2	NA	TRBV11-3	TGTGCCAGCAGCTCTTCTCGAGCGGGGGGGATCCATGAGCAGTTCTTC	CASSSSRAGGIHEQFF
TRBJ2-5	TRBD1	NA	TRBV3-1/TRBV3-2	TGTGCCAGCAGCCAAGATCTGGAGACAGGGGGTCGAGAGACCCAGTACTTC	CASSQDLETGGRETQYF
TRBJ1-6	TRBD1	NA	TRBV2	TGTGCCAGCAGCGGGGACAGGTCTTCACCCCTCCACTTT	CASSGDRSSPLHF
TRBJ2-6	NA	NA	TRBV5-6	TGTGCCAGCACCGTCGGGGCTGGGGCCAACGTCCTGACTTTC	CASTVGAGANVLTF
TRBJ1-3	NA	NA	TRBV27	TGTGCCAGCAGCCAAAGCGGGACGGCCTCTGGAAACACCATATATTTT	CASSQSGTASGNTIYF
TRBJ1-5	TRBD1	NA	TRBV6-2/TRBV6-3	TGTGCCAGCAGCTCGGGACAGGGGGAGGTTCAGCCCCAGCATTTT	CASSSGQGEVQPQHF
TRBJ2-1	NA	NA	TRBV27	TGTGCCAGCAGTTTTTTGGGACAAGGAAATGAGCAGTTCTTC	CASSFLGQGNEQFF
TRBJ2-1	TRBD2	NA	TRBV11-3	TGTGCCAGCAGCACCGGGACTAGCCATCGGAATGAGCAGTTCTTC	CASSTGTSHRNEQFF
TRBJ2-1	NA	NA	TRBV5-4	TGTGCCAGCAGCCACCGACTAGTTCTTACAAATGAGCAGTTCTTC	CASSHRLVLTNEQFF
TRBJ1-2	NA	NA	TRBV19	TGTGCCAGTACCCCTAGAGAAGATAACTATGGCTACACCTTC	CASTPREDNYGYTF